One sample yielded the 5 T cell receptor beta chains listed below, sequenced in a study of Tregs in tolerant kidney transplant recipients (dated by TCRdb to the late 2010s). The library was prepared using the immunoSEQ multiplex PCR assay. The table comes from immuneACCESS by way of TCRdb, which keeps in-frame sequences with V and J called. Part of the clones is missing from these tables; in studies checked, under half for an unresolved V gene and the rest for unknown reasons. Recorded for this sample are more than 95,000 clones; almost 95% of them occurred a single time. Over 0.5% of the sample is in the top ten clones. The sample taken for sequencing was CD4+ T cells from blood. These TCRs come from a human donor in good health.

V gene TRBV2 combines with J gene TRBJ2-1; D possibly corresponds to TRBD2 (6 bases). The CDR3 is 15 residues long. Germline CDR1 is SNHLY and CDR2 is FYNNEI. V gave up 4 bases and J gave up 4 bases, with 14 bases separating them. The CDR3 DNA reads as TGTGCCAGCAGTGGGGGTGCGGGATGGTACAATGAGCAGTTCTTC. It specifies CASSGGAGWYNEQFF.

The chain has TRBV18 and TRBJ2-7, with D possibly matching TRBD1 (5 bases). The CDR3 is made up of 13 amino acids. Germline loops: CDR1 KGHSH, CDR2 LQKENI. With 3 bases removed from V and 6 bases from J, the gap between germline ends came to 12 bases. Written as DNA, the CDR3 is TGTGCCAGCTCACCGAGACAGATCCGCGAGCAGTACTTC. This gives the protein CASSPRQIREQYF.

The chain recombines TRBV29-1 with TRBJ1-1; maybe TRBD1 (6 bases). Deletions cut 4 bases from V and 4 bases from J, with 22 bases between. CDR1 and CDR2 from the germline V gene are SQVTM and ANQGSEA. CDR3 length: 16 amino acids. The CDR3 protein is CSVGREPGHQFTEAFF. Here the CDR3 DNA reads TGCAGCGTTGGGCGCGAACCGGGACACCAGTTCACTGAAGCTTTCTTT.

This rearrangement joins TRBV27 to TRBJ1-2; TRBD1 agrees at 10 bases. Germline CDR1 and CDR2: MNHEY and SMNVEV (reference sequence). The CDR3 extends over 17 amino acids. Germline trimming cut 3 bases from V and 2 bases from J; bases unmatched to any gene: 9. The CDR3 sequence is CASSFLRQGARNYGYTF. CDR3 in DNA: TGTGCCAGCAGTTTTTTAAGACAGGGGGCGAGGAACTATGGCTACACCTTC.

The chain is built from TRBV6-6 and TRBJ2-7; D assignment may be TRBD1 or TRBD2 (5 bases each). V lost 3 bases and J lost 2, with 14 bases in between. This CDR3 contains 15 residues. Germline-derived CDR1 and CDR2 are MNHNY and SVGAGI (reference sequence). CDR3 coding DNA: TGTGCCAGCAGTTATTTTTCAGGGACGGCCTACGAGCAGTACTTC. Encoded protein: CASSYFSGTAYEQYF.